These T cell receptor beta chains were read from a single sample in a study of T-cell memory formation after mild COVID-19. MiXCR was run by TCRdb on the 5' RACE reads, yielding one entry per CDR3 protein. The data show roughly 300,000 distinct CDR3 sequences, approximately 15% seen once. The specimen sequenced was PBMCs or a T cell subset sorted from them (not recorded which). Receptor source: a man aged 18-30 years who had mild COVID-19 (a few samples of this study predate the infection). Cell type and time point are not known. The CDR3 runs from the conserved cysteine through the conserved F or W. Fields, in order: CDR3 protein, CDR3 DNA, clone size, D gene, V gene, J gene. The D gene is left open where the match is weak. Clone sizes are given selectively: once, few, many, or a class where the clone is expanded.

CDR3 protein: CASSVGTGFEAFF; CDR3 DNA: TGTGCCAGCTCAGTCGGGACGGGCTTTGAAGCTTTCTTT; clone size: NA; D gene: NA; V gene: TRBV18; J gene: TRBJ1-1
CDR3 protein: CASSITGLAPDTQYF; CDR3 DNA: TGTGCCAGCAGCATCACGGGACTAGCCCCAGATACGCAGTATTTT; clone size: few; D gene: TRBD2; V gene: TRBV11-2; J gene: TRBJ2-3
CDR3 protein: CATSDPAVGETQYF; CDR3 DNA: TGTGCCACCAGTGACCCCGCAGTGGGGGAGACCCAGTACTTC; clone size: few; D gene: NA; V gene: TRBV24-1; J gene: TRBJ2-5
CDR3 protein: CASSLQGYEQFF; CDR3 DNA: TGTGCCAGCAGCTTACAGGGCTATGAGCAGTTCTTC; clone size: many; D gene: NA; V gene: TRBV7-3; J gene: TRBJ2-1
CDR3 protein: CASSLNLGRGELFF; CDR3 DNA: TGTGCCAGCAGTTTAAATCTGGGCAGGGGGGAGCTGTTTTTT; clone size: NA; D gene: NA; V gene: TRBV12-3/TRBV12-4; J gene: TRBJ2-2
CDR3 protein: CASKISEYEKLFF; CDR3 DNA: TGTGCCAGCAAAATCTCGGAGTATGAAAAACTGTTTTTT; clone size: NA; D gene: NA; V gene: TRBV7-9; J gene: TRBJ1-4
CDR3 protein: CASRRLDRNTEAFF; CDR3 DNA: TGTGCCAGCAGACGCCTTGACAGGAACACTGAAGCTTTCTTT; clone size: few; D gene: NA; V gene: TRBV5-5; J gene: TRBJ1-1
CDR3 protein: CASSYSISYEQYF; CDR3 DNA: TGTGCCAGCAGTTACTCGATAAGCTACGAGCAGTACTTC; clone size: few; D gene: NA; V gene: TRBV6-6; J gene: TRBJ2-7
CDR3 protein: CSVAVGGLAGGLAGELFF; CDR3 DNA: TGCAGCGTTGCGGTCGGAGGACTAGCGGGGGGGCTCGCCGGGGAGCTGTTTTTT; clone size: NA; D gene: TRBD2; V gene: TRBV29-1; J gene: TRBJ2-2
CDR3 protein: CASSLRTRTDAEQFF; CDR3 DNA: TGTGCCAGCAGCTTGAGGACCAGGACCGATGCCGAGCAGTTCTTC; clone size: few; D gene: NA; V gene: TRBV7-9; J gene: TRBJ2-1
CDR3 protein: CASSDIGTGTDTQYF; CDR3 DNA: TGTGCCAGCAGTGACATTGGGACTGGGACAGATACGCAGTATTTT; clone size: NA; D gene: NA; V gene: TRBV6-5; J gene: TRBJ2-3
CDR3 protein: CASSHRTGGENTQYF; CDR3 DNA: TGCGCCAGCAGCCATCGGACAGGTGGGGAAAATACGCAGTATTTT; clone size: many; D gene: TRBD1; V gene: TRBV5-1; J gene: TRBJ2-3
CDR3 protein: CAIGTKTQYF; CDR3 DNA: TGTGCCATCGGTACGAAGACCCAGTACTTC; clone size: many; D gene: NA; V gene: TRBV10-3; J gene: TRBJ2-5
CDR3 protein: CASSLFSGGQGTQYF; CDR3 DNA: TGTGCCAGCAGCCTGTTTTCAGGGGGGCAGGGGACCCAGTACTTC; clone size: few; D gene: NA; V gene: TRBV7-7; J gene: TRBJ2-5
CDR3 protein: CAVQGADEKLFF; CDR3 DNA: TGTGCCGTCCAGGGGGCGGACGAAAAACTGTTTTTT; clone size: NA; D gene: TRBD1; V gene: TRBV7-6; J gene: TRBJ1-4
CDR3 protein: CASSLGTVQETQYF; CDR3 DNA: TGTGCCAGCAGCCTCGGGACGGTCCAAGAGACCCAGTACTTC; clone size: few; D gene: NA; V gene: TRBV7-6; J gene: TRBJ2-5
CDR3 protein: CASSLGLGQGAFGYTF; CDR3 DNA: TGCGCCAGCAGCCTGGGTTTGGGACAGGGGGCATTTGGCTACACCTTC; clone size: few; D gene: TRBD1; V gene: TRBV5-1; J gene: TRBJ1-2
CDR3 protein: CASRQGSGGASDTQYF; CDR3 DNA: TGTGCCAGCAGACAAGGGAGCGGGGGGGCTTCAGATACGCAGTATTTT; clone size: NA; D gene: TRBD2; V gene: TRBV12-3/TRBV12-4; J gene: TRBJ2-3
CDR3 protein: CASSLGRRADTQYF; CDR3 DNA: TGCGCCAGCAGCCTAGGACGGCGGGCTGATACGCAGTATTTT; clone size: many; D gene: NA; V gene: TRBV4-1; J gene: TRBJ2-3
CDR3 protein: CASSSRGTPISTDTQYF; CDR3 DNA: TGTGCCAGCAGTTCGCGGGGGACACCCATCAGCACAGATACGCAGTATTTT; clone size: few; D gene: NA; V gene: TRBV6-6; J gene: TRBJ2-3
CDR3 protein: CASSLVGPDTQYF; CDR3 DNA: TGTGCCAGCAGCTTGGTGGGACCAGATACGCAGTATTTT; clone size: NA; D gene: NA; V gene: TRBV5-4; J gene: TRBJ2-3
CDR3 protein: CASSQDSLGLSYEQYF; CDR3 DNA: TGCGCCAGCAGCCAAGATAGCTTGGGACTCTCCTACGAGCAGTACTTC; clone size: many; D gene: NA; V gene: TRBV4-1; J gene: TRBJ2-7